The source of this TCR beta chain is a study of PD-L1 blockade in urothelial cancer. The assay was immunoSEQ multiplex PCR, and TCRdb's table has in-frame clones only and misses some. The data show 57,000 or so clones, approximately 80% seen once. V was cut by 5 bases and J by 8 bases, with 9 bases left in between. The CDR3 is 11 residues long. CDR1 is LNHDA, CDR2 SQIVND, per germline (reference sequence). Per patient, between 1 and 8 samples were collected at pretreatment and on-treatment time points. The chain carries TRBV19 and TRBJ1-2; TRBD1 might be the D (5 bases). The sample consisted of PBMCs, taken around atezolizumab (anti-PD-L1) treatment. The source of this sequence is a man aged 70-80 years with urothelial cancer. The CDR3 coding sequence is TGTGCCAGTAGTCAGGGTCGGGGCTACACCTTC. It is translated as CASSQGRGYTF.